This TCR beta chain was recovered during a study of T cells in Graves' hyperthyroidism and ophthalmopathy. This clonotype has a count of ten or more. This CDR3 spans 15 amino acids. Trimming took off 7 bases at V and 4 bases at J, with 19 bases between the two ends. Germline CDR1 reads SGHTA; CDR2 reads FQGNSA. Amplification targeted TCR beta CDR3 regions from RNA transcripts. The TCR CDR3 first-round RT-PCR relied on the HTBI primer set. TCRdb processed the multiplex PCR reads anew with MiXCR; each CDR3 protein has one entry. The profile shows about 760,000 distinct CDR3 sequences, about 35% of them singletons.

Sequenced sample: blood. The V and J genes are TRBV7-2 and TRBJ1-1; D is perhaps TRBD1 (5 bases). The TCR originated in a middle-aged woman with Graves' hyperthyroidism. The CDR3 DNA sequence: TGTGCCAGCAACCTTGAACGAGGGGTTGGCACTGAAGCTTTCTTT. Protein product: CASNLERGVGTEAFF. Combining the CDR3 with reference TRBV7-2 and TRBJ1-1 gives the whole variable domain GAGVSQSPSNKVTEKGKDVELRCDPISGHTALYWYRQSLGQGLEFLIYFQGNSAPDKSGLPSDRFSAERTGGSVSTLTIQRTQQEDSAVYLCASNLERGVGTEAFFGQGTRLTVV.